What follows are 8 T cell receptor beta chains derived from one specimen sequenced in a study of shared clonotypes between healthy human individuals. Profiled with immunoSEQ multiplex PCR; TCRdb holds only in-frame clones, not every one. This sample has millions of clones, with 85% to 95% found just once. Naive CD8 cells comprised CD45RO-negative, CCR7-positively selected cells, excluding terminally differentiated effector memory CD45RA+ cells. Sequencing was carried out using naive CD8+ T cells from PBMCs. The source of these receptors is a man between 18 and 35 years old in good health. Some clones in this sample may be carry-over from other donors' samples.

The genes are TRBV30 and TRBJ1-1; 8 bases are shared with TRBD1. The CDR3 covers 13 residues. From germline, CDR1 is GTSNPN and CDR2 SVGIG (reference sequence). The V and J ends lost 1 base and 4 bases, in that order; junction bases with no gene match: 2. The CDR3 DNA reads TGTGCCTGGAGTGAAACAGGGGGCACTGAAGCTTTCTTT. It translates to CAWSETGGTEAFF.

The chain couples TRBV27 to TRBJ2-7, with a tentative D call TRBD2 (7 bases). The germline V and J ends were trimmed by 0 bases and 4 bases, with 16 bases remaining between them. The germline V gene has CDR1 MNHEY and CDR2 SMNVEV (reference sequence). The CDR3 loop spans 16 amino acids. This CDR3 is CASSLSGGAPGYEQYF. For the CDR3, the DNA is TGTGCCAGCAGTTTATCTGGGGGGGCTCCCGGGTACGAGCAGTACTTC.

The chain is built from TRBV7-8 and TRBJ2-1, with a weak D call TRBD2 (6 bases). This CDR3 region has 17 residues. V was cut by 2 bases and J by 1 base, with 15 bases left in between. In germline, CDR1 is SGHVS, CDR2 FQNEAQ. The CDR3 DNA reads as TGTGCCAGCAGCTTATTAGGTAGCGGTCCTTCCTACAATGAGCAGTTCTTC. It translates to CASSLLGSGPSYNEQFF. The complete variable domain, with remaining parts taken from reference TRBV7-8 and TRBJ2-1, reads GAGVSQSPRYKVAKRGQDVALRCDPISGHVSLFWYQQALGQGPEFLTYFQNEAQLDKSGLPSDRFFAERPEGSVSTLKIQRTQQEDSAVYLCASSLLGSGPSYNEQFFGPGTRLTVL.

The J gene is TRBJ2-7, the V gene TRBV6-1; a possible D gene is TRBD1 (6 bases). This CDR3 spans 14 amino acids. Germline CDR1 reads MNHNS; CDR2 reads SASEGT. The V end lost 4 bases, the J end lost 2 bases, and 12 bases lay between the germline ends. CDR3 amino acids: CASSVSRGTYEQYF. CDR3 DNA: TGTGCCAGCAGTGTGAGCAGGGGCACCTACGAGCAGTACTTC.

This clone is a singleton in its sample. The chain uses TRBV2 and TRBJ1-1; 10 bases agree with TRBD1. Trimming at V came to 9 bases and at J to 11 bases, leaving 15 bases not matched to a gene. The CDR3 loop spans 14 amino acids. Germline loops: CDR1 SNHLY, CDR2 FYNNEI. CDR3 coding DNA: TGTGCCAGAATACCGGACAGGGGGATTATGGTGGCTTTCTTT. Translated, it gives CARIPDRGIMVAFF.

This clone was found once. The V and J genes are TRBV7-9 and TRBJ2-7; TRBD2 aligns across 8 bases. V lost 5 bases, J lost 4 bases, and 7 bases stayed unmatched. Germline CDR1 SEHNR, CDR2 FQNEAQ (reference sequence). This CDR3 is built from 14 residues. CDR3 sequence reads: CASSPFSGEYEQYF. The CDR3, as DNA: TGTGCCAGCAGCCCCTTTAGCGGGGAATACGAGCAGTACTTC.

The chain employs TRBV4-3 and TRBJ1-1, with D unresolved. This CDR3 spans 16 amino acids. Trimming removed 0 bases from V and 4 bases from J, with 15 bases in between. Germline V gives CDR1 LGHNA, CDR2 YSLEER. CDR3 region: CASSQEGWRAGTEAFF. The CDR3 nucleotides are TGCGCCAGCAGCCAAGAAGGGTGGAGGGCAGGCACTGAAGCTTTCTTT.

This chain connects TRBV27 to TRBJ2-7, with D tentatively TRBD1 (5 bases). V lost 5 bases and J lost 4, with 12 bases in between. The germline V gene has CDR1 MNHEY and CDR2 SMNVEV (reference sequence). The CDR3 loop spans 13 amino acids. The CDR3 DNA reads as TGTGCCAGCAGTGCCAGGGCGGCGTACGAGCAGTACTTC. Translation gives CASSARAAYEQYF.